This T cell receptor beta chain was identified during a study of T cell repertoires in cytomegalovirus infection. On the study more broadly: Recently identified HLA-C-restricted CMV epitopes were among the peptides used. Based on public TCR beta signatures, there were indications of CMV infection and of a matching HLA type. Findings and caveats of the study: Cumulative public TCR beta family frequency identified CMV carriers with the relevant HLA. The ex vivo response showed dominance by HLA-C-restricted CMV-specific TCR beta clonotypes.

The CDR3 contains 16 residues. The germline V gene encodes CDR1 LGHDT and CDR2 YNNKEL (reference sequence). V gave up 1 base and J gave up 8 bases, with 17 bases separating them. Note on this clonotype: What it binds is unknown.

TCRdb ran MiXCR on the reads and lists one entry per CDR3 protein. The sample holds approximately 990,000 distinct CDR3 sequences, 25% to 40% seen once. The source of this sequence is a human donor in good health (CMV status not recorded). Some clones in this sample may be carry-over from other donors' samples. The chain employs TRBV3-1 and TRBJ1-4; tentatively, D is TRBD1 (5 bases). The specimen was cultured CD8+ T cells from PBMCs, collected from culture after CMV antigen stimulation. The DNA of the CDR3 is TGTGCCAGCAGCCAAGTCGGGGGGAATGGAAACGAAAAACTGTTTTTT. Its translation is CASSQVGGNGNEKLFF.